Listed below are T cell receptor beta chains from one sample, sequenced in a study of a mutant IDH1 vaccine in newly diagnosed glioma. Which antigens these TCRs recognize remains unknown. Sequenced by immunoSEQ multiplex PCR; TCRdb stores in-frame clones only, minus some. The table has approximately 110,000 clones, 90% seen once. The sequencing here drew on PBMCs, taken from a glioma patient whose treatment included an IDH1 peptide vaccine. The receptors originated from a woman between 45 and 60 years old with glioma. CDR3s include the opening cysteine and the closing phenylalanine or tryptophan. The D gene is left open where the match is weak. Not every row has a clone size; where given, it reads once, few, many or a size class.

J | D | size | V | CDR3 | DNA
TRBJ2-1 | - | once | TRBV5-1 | CASSLAVDSLNEQFF | TGCGCCAGCAGCTTGGCTGTGGACAGTCTTAATGAGCAGTTCTTC
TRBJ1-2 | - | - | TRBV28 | CASSLRLYGYTF | TGTGCCAGCAGTTTACGGTTATATGGCTACACCTTC
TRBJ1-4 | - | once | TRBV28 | CASSLEGATNEKLFF | TGTGCCAGCAGTTTAGAGGGAGCAACTAATGAAAAACTGTTTTTT
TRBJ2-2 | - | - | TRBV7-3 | CASSLTRDIYTGELFF | TGTGCCAGCAGCTTAACGAGGGACATTTACACCGGGGAGCTGTTTTTT
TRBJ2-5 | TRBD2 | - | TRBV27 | CASSLFGVRGGPDETQYF | TGTGCCAGCAGTTTATTCGGAGTGAGGGGAGGGCCGGATGAGACCCAGTACTTC
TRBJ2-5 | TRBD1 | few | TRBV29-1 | CSGRQGQTQYF | TGCAGCGGCCGACAGGGTCAGACCCAGTACTTC
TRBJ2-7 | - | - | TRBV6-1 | CASKEGPYEQHF | TGTGCCAGCAAAGAGGGCCCCTACGAGCAGCACTTC
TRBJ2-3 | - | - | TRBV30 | CAWSRGRHTDTQYF | TGTGCCTGGAGTAGGGGCAGGCACACAGATACGCAGTATTTT
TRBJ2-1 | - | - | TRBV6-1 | CASSGLSGVTYNEQFF | TGTGCCAGCAGTGGCCTCTCGGGAGTTACCTACAATGAGCAGTTCTTC
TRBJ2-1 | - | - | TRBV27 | CASRTILYNEQFF | TGTGCCAGCAGGACCATTCTCTACAATGAGCAGTTCTTC
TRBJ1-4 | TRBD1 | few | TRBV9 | CASSEQGQGEKLFF | TGTGCCAGCAGCGAACAGGGACAGGGTGAAAAACTGTTTTTT
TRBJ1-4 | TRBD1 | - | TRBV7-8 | CASRLTGATNEKLFF | TGTGCCAGCAGGCTAACAGGGGCAACTAATGAAAAACTGTTTTTT
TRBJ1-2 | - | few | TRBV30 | CAWEGAINYGYTF | TGTGCCTGGGAAGGGGCTATCAACTATGGCTACACCTTC
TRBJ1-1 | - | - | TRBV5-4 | CASSLEEGNTEAFF | TGTGCCAGCAGCTTGGAAGAGGGGAACACTGAAGCTTTCTTT
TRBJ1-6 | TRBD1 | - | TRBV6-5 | CASSYGDRGKSPLHF | TGTGCCAGCAGTTACGGGGACAGGGGGAAATCACCCCTCCACTTT
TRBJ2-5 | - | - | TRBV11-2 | CASSLRRGQETQYF | TGTGCCAGCAGCTTAAGGAGGGGCCAAGAGACCCAGTACTTC
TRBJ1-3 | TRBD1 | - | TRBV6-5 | CASRRQGSGNTIYF | TGTGCCAGCAGACGACAGGGTTCTGGAAACACCATATATTTT
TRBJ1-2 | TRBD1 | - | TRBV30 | CAWRNRGIGGYTF | TGTGCCTGGAGAAACAGGGGGATCGGGGGCTACACCTTC
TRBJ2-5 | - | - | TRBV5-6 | CASSFPRRQTQQETQYF | TGTGCCAGCAGCTTTCCGCGGCGGCAGACCCAACAAGAGACCCAGTACTTC
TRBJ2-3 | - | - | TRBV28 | CASSFFPGGYTSTDTQYF | TGTGCCAGCAGTTTTTTCCCTGGTGGGTACACTAGCACAGATACGCAGTATTTT
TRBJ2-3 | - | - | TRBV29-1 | CSVAGDRVGGTDTQYF | TGCAGCGTTGCAGGGGACCGGGTTGGGGGCACAGATACGCAGTATTTT
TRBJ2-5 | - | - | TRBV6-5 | CASPGEQYF | TGTGCCAGCCCTGGGGAGCAGTACTTC
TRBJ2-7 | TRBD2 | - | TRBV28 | CASSPTSGPSYEQYF | TGTGCCAGCAGTCCTACTAGCGGCCCCTCCTACGAGCAGTACTTC
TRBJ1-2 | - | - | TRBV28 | CASRPTTTSGYTF | TGTGCCAGCAGACCTACAACTACAAGCGGCTACACCTTC